What follows describes a single T cell receptor (beta chain). What this receptor recognizes is not known. Per-base quality was not reported, and no clone a single base away is much larger than it. In the germline V gene, CDR1 corresponds to MGHRA and CDR2 to YSYEKL. Reading from cysteine to phenylalanine, the CDR3 counts 15 amino acids. Only the CDR3 DNA is retained, 45 bases long and in frame from the first base. The V and J ends are trimmed by 3 bases and 5 bases, leaving 16 bases between them. The sample belongs to a study of blood T cell repertoires in COVID-19 (dated by TCRdb to about 2020). Regarding the study in general: Samples covering the acute and convalescent phases of COVID-19 were provided by collaborators in the United States, Italy and Spain. The prospective study material was composed of cDNA or gDNA derived from T cells, B-cell-depleted T cells, or PBMCs. Subjects who had been exposed to COVID-19, were actively infected with it, or had recovered from it provided the deeply sampled blood TCRbeta repertoires that made up the dataset. The repertoires were released in a freely available public database meant as a resource for research on the immune response to SARS-CoV-2. The samples were drawn from the first 160 participants of the ongoing ImmuneRACE study and from under 1,500 subjects provided by 6 global collaborators. A de-identified subject ID, COVID-19 status, age in years and sex were almost always included in the sample metadata. Where available, HLA class I and class II types were taken from metadata supplied by the sample provider and were not determined by assay-based typing.

Beyond this particular receptor, the publication reports: Clinical and demographic metadata were provided uncurated, with the amount varying by source and participant.

TCRbeta CDR3 regions were amplified from genomic DNA by means of the immunoSEQ Assay, a bias-controlled multiplex PCR. The authors processed their data as follows. Within the assay, amplification of reference gene primers was used to estimate how many nucleated cells each sample contained. To quantify the absolute abundance of each unique TCRbeta CDR3 rearrangement, sequence reads were collapsed and filtered. For each sample, productive Simpson clonality was calculated as the square root of Simpson's diversity index across productive rearrangements. TCRdb retrieved this table from immuneACCESS and kept in-frame rearrangements only. Not all clones are present; in checked studies, unresolved V genes account for under half, and no reason is known for the remainder. The D gene and trimming were derived from the DNA, and the V and J assignments and clone size from that table. The sample includes 150,000 to 180,000 clones, with around 85% observed a single time. The top ten constitute 25% to 35% of the sample.

Each collaborating institution followed its own protocols to collect whole blood in K2EDTA tubes. For TCRbeta analysis, collaborators shipped samples as frozen whole blood, isolated PBMCs, or DNA extracted from either of those sample types. Material for sequencing was peripheral blood. Recombination linked TRBV4-1 to TRBJ1-1, with no confident D gene call. This clonotype originated in a woman aged 55-70 years with acute or convalescent COVID-19. CDR3 protein: CASSHGGNLRTEAFF. The DNA sequence follows: TGCGCCAGCAGCCACGGAGGGAATCTGAGGACTGAAGCTTTCTTT.